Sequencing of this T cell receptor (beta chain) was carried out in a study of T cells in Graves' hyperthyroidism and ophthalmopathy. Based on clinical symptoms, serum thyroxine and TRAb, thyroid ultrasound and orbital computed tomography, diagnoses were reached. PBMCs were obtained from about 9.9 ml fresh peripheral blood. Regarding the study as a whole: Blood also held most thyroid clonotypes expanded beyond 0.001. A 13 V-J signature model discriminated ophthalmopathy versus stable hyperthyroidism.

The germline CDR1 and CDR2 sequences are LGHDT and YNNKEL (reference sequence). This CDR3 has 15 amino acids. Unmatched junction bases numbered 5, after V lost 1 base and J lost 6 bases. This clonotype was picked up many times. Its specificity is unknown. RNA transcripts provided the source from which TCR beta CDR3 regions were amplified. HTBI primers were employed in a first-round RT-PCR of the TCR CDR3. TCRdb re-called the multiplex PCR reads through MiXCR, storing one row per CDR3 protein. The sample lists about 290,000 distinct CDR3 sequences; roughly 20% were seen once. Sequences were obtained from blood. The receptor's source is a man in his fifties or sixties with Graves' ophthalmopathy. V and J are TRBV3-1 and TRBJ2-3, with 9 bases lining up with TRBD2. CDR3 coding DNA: TGTGCCAGCAGCCAAGGAACTAGCGGGTCCGATACGCAGTATTTT. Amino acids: CASSQGTSGSDTQYF.